The 28 T cell receptor beta chains listed next were all sequenced from one sample in a study of blood T cell repertoires in COVID-19. Assay used: immunoSEQ multiplex PCR; TCRdb lists only in-frame clones, some missing. This repertoire shows 250,000 or so clones, around 86% found once; its top ten account for approximately 1.6%. Material: PBMCs or T cells enriched from blood (not recorded which). Source of these receptors: a man aged 35-49 years who had recovered from COVID-19.

This chain joins TRBV10-3 and TRBJ2-7; the match to TRBD2 covers 8 bases. From germline, CDR1 is ENHRY and CDR2 SYGVKD. J gave up 4 bases and V 2 bases, and 4 bases lay outside the gene matches. The CDR3 sequence is 14 residues long. The CDR3 protein is CAISEEGLGYEQYF. For the CDR3, the DNA is TGTGCCATCAGTGAGGAGGGACTAGGTTACGAGCAGTACTTC.

The CDR3 nucleotides read TGTGCCAGCAGCTTGGTCCCAAGGGGCACTGAAGCTTTCTTT. Amino acids: CASSLVPRGTEAFF. The V call is TRBV5-6, the J call TRBJ1-1; the D gene is possibly TRBD1 (5 bases). The CDR3 covers 14 residues. Germline V gene lookup returns CDR1 SGHDT and CDR2 YYEEEE. V was cut by 0 bases and J by 4 bases, with 10 bases left in between.

The rearrangement uses TRBV6-2 or TRBV6-3 and TRBJ1-5; 7 bases map to TRBD1. The germline V gene has CDR1 MNHEY and CDR2 SVGEGT. The V and J ends lost 5 bases and 2 bases, in that order; junction bases with no gene match: 9. The CDR3 runs to 16 residues. CDR3: CASSRDDTGGNQPQHF. CDR3 nucleotides: TGTGCCAGCAGTCGAGACGACACAGGGGGCAATCAGCCCCAGCATTTT.

CDR3 coding DNA: TGTGCCAGCAGAGGGGCTTCATCCGGTATCGGGGAGCTGTTTTTT. It codes for CASRGASSGIGELFF. The chain combines TRBV4-2 with TRBJ2-2, with D tentatively TRBD1 (5 bases). The V end was cut by 6 bases, the J end by 7 bases, with 18 bases between. The germline V gene has CDR1 LGHNA and CDR2 YNFKEQ. CDR3 size: 15 residues.

A few counts support this clone. J is TRBJ1-1 and V is TRBV3-1 (or the pseudogene TRBV3-2), with D perhaps TRBD1 (5 bases). V lost 4 bases, J lost 0 bases, and 21 bases lay in between. The CDR3 consists of 18 residues. Germline V lookup: CDR1 LGHDT, CDR2 YNNKEL (reference sequence). The CDR3 loop is CASSPFPQGDLMNTEAFF. The CDR3 region has the DNA TGTGCCAGCAGCCCCTTTCCGCAGGGTGACCTCATGAACACTGAAGCTTTCTTT.

The rearrangement uses TRBV23-1 and TRBJ1-2; 7 bases map to TRBD1. TRBV23-1 is filed as an ORF, its function uncertain. The CDR3 runs 20 residues. The V and J ends lost 2 bases and 2 bases, in that order; junction bases with no gene match: 20. CDR3 amino acids: CASSQTRDSPTFLANYGYTF. The CDR3 nucleotides are TGCGCCAGCAGTCAAACAAGGGACAGCCCTACCTTCCTGGCCAACTATGGCTACACCTTC.

V and J are TRBV7-2 and TRBJ2-3; the match to TRBD2 covers 7 bases. Germline CDR1 and CDR2: SGHTA and FQGNSA. V was clipped by 5 bases and J by 2 bases; unmatched bases: 4. The CDR3 covers 14 residues. CDR3 region: CASSPGLPTDTQYF. The CDR3 bases are TGTGCCAGCAGCCCGGGACTACCCACAGATACGCAGTATTTT.

This clone was counted at least ten times. The J gene is TRBJ2-1, the V gene TRBV4-1; 7 bases fit TRBD2. The trim removed 4 bases at V and 5 bases at J, leaving 14 bases unmatched. This CDR3 contains 17 residues. Germline assignment: CDR1 MGHRA and CDR2 YSYEKL. DNA for the CDR3: TGCGCCAGCAGCCCCCTTTATTTGACTAGCTGGGACAATGAGCAGTTCTTC. This codes for CASSPLYLTSWDNEQFF.

The V call is TRBV9, the J call TRBJ2-1, with TRBD2 matching 7 bases. The CDR3 covers 13 residues. Germline V gene data show CDR1 as SGDLS and CDR2 as YYNGEE. The V gene end was trimmed by 2 bases and the J gene end by 9 bases; junction bases not matched to a gene: 5. For the CDR3, the DNA is TGTGCCAGCAGCGTCGGCGGGGGTACTGAGCAGTTCTTC. This codes for CASSVGGGTEQFF.

The chain is built from TRBV28 and TRBJ2-7; 9 nucleotides agree with TRBD1. This CDR3 contains 15 residues. V trimming: 4 bases; J trimming: 0 bases; junction bases outside the gene matches: 4. Germline V CDR1 and CDR2: MDHEN, SYDVKM. Written as DNA, the CDR3 is TGTGCCAGCAGTTCTGGGACAGGGAGCTCCTACGAGCAGTACTTC. This translates into CASSSGTGSSYEQYF.

V gene TRBV6-1 combines with J gene TRBJ1-2; D may be TRBD1 (6 bases). V was clipped by 2 bases and J by 5 bases, with 15 bases between them. The CDR3 sequence is 15 residues long. CDR1 and CDR2 from the germline V gene are MNHNS and SASEGT. The CDR3 is CASSEQFGGPYGYTF. The CDR3 nucleotides read TGTGCCAGCAGTGAACAATTCGGGGGGCCGTATGGCTACACCTTC.

This clone was seen more than once but under ten times. The chain employs TRBV27 and TRBJ2-1, with 8 bases that match TRBD2. Germline-derived CDR1 and CDR2 are MNHEY and SMNVEV (reference sequence). The CDR3 sequence is 17 residues long. The trim removed 5 bases at V and 0 bases at J, leaving 9 bases unmatched. This chain's CDR3 is CASSPLRGGSSYNEQFF. The CDR3 region has the DNA TGTGCCAGCAGTCCCTTGCGCGGGGGGAGCTCCTACAATGAGCAGTTCTTC.

The chain links TRBV3-1 (or the pseudogene TRBV3-2) to TRBJ2-1; 8 bases agree with TRBD2. The CDR3 is 12 residues long. Germline loops: CDR1 LGHDT, CDR2 YNNKEL (reference sequence). V lost 3 bases, J lost 15 bases, and 7 bases stayed unmatched. The CDR3 region is CASSQAGTSAFF. Here the CDR3 DNA reads TGTGCCAGCAGCCAGGCCGGGACTAGTGCGTTCTTC.

The chain combines TRBV27 with TRBJ2-3; perhaps TRBD1 as D (5 bases). The CDR3 is made up of 15 amino acids. Trimming cost V 3 bases and J 1 base, with 11 bases left between them. Germline CDR1 is MNHEY and CDR2 is SMNVEV (reference sequence). In DNA, the CDR3 is TGTGCCAGCAGTTTGGGGCGGATGGGCACAGATACGCAGTATTTT. Translation gives CASSLGRMGTDTQYF.

The chain links TRBV6-6 to TRBJ2-7; 9 bases are shared with TRBD1. The V gene's germline CDR1 is MNHNY and CDR2 SVGAGI (reference sequence). This CDR3 comprises 15 residues. Trimming removed 5 bases from V and 3 bases from J; junction bases left unmatched: 8. The CDR3 region is CASSTFRTGDYEQYF. CDR3 DNA sequence: TGTGCCAGCAGTACCTTCCGGACAGGGGACTACGAGCAGTACTTC.

The chain carries TRBV2 and TRBJ1-1; 11 nucleotides agree with TRBD1. Germline V gives CDR1 SNHLY, CDR2 FYNNEI. This CDR3 comprises 19 residues. Germline trimming cut 6 bases from V and 4 bases from J; bases unmatched to any gene: 19. The CDR3 region is CASSRPGQGADLGRTEAFF. The DNA for the CDR3 is TGTGCCAGCAGCCGTCCTGGACAGGGGGCGGATCTGGGGCGCACTGAAGCTTTCTTT. Looking up the rest from reference TRBV2 and TRBJ1-1 gives the full variable domain: EPEVTQTPSHQVTQMGQEVILRCVPISNHLYFYWYRQILGQKVEFLVSFYNNEISEKSEIFDDQFSVERPDGSNFTLKIRSTKLEDSAMYFCASSRPGQGADLGRTEAFFGQGTRLTVV.

V usage is TRBV4-3 and J usage is TRBJ1-1, with 8 bases lining up with TRBD1. CDR3 size: 17 residues. Germline assignment: CDR1 LGHNA and CDR2 YSLEER. V trimming: 1 base; J trimming: 4 bases; junction bases outside the gene matches: 11. The CDR3 loop reads CASSQVHQGAAGTEAFF. The CDR3 nucleotides read TGCGCCAGCAGCCAAGTCCACCAGGGGGCGGCGGGCACTGAAGCTTTCTTT.

The CDR3 nucleotides are TGTGCCAGCAGCCCGGCTACCGGGACAGGGGGCAATGAGCAGTTCTTC. Its translation: CASSPATGTGGNEQFF. V usage is TRBV7-2 and J usage is TRBJ2-1, with TRBD1 matching 11 bases. CDR1 is SGHTA and CDR2 is FQGNSA in the germline V gene. CDR3 length equals 16 residues. J gave up 6 bases and V 5 bases, and 9 bases lay outside the gene matches.

As for this clone: The sample contains more than one DNA sequence encoding this CDR3. This sequence joins TRBV5-1 and TRBJ1-3; TRBD1 agrees at 8 bases. The germline V gene has CDR1 SGHRS and CDR2 YFSETQ. V gave up 1 base and J gave up 1 base; unmatched junction bases: 1. The CDR3 runs 15 residues. The CDR3 sequence: CASSLTGGSGNTIYF. The DNA for the CDR3 is TGCGCCAGCAGCTTGACAGGGGGTTCTGGAAACACCATATATTTT.

This clone has only one observation. The chain links TRBV19 to TRBJ2-1, with D unresolved. Germline lookup yields CDR1 LNHDA and CDR2 SQIVND (reference sequence). This CDR3 region has 12 residues. Trimming took 6 bases from V and 7 from J, leaving 10 bases between them. CDR3 bases: TGTGCCAGTAGCCCGTTCTATAATGAGCAGTTCTTC. As protein: CASSPFYNEQFF.

CDR3 bases: TGTGCCAGTAGTCCCCGATTCCAGGGGGCCCCGGATACGCAGTATTTT. This sequence encodes CASSPRFQGAPDTQYF. The chain links TRBV19 to TRBJ2-3; 8 bases line up with TRBD1. The CDR3 is 16 residues long. J was trimmed by 6 bases and V by 5 bases; bases with no gene match: 13. Germline V gene data show CDR1 as LNHDA and CDR2 as SQIVND (reference sequence).

The rearrangement links TRBV21-1 to TRBJ2-5; the D segment call TRBD1 is taken from the table without a DNA check. TRBV21-1 is deemed a pseudogene. The CDR3 covers 13 residues. The CDR3 sequence is CASPWDKRETQYF. The CDR3 DNA is TGTGCCAGCCCCTGGGACAAAAGAGAGACCCAGTACTTC.

The chain joins TRBV28 to TRBJ1-5; D is unclear. The germline CDR1 and CDR2 sequences are MDHEN and SYDVKM. This CDR3 region has 15 residues. Trimming stripped 7 bases from V and 2 bases from J, with 15 bases between. The CDR3 region is CASTAPAGGNQPQHF. CDR3 bases: TGTGCCAGCACGGCGCCGGCGGGTGGCAATCAGCCCCAGCATTTT.

This rearrangement joins TRBV2 to TRBJ1-4; 7 bases are shared with TRBD1. The length of the CDR3 is 15 residues. V lost 5 bases, J lost 8 bases, and 11 bases stayed unmatched. The germline V gene encodes CDR1 SNHLY and CDR2 FYNNEI. CDR3 nucleotide sequence: TGTGCCAGCAGTCAGCAGGGGGGCTGGGAAGAAAAACTGTTTTTT. This encodes CASSQQGGWEEKLFF.

The chain couples TRBV5-1 to TRBJ1-4, with 8 bases fitting TRBD1. CDR3 length: 17 residues. The ends lost 1 base at V and 2 bases at J; junction bases unmatched: 7. Germline lookup yields CDR1 SGHRS and CDR2 YFSETQ. CDR3 residues: CASSLYGQGWTNEKLFF. The CDR3 DNA sequence: TGCGCCAGCAGCTTGTACGGACAGGGTTGGACTAATGAAAAACTGTTTTTT.

This chain connects TRBV2 to TRBJ1-1, with 7 bases matching TRBD1. Germline CDR1 and CDR2: SNHLY and FYNNEI. V dropped 6 bases and J dropped 2; count of bases not matched to a gene: 3. The CDR3 has 13 residues. The CDR3 bases are TGTGCCAGCAGACAGGGGACTAACACTGAAGCTTTCTTT. Amino acids: CASRQGTNTEAFF.

V usage is TRBV10-3 and J usage is TRBJ2-7; 15 bases line up with TRBD2. The CDR3 contains 15 residues. With 6 bases clipped from V and 6 bases from J, the junction kept 6 bases outside the gene matches. In germline, CDR1 is ENHRY, CDR2 SYGVKD. The chain's CDR3 is CAISRTSGRALEQYF. Written as DNA, the CDR3 is TGTGCCATCAGCAGGACTAGCGGGAGGGCCCTCGAGCAGTACTTC.

The rearrangement joins TRBV18 to TRBJ2-3; no clear D gene. The CDR3 spans 13 residues. Germline lookup yields CDR1 KGHSH and CDR2 LQKENI. The ends were cut back, 5 bases at V and 0 bases at J, with 6 bases in the middle. In DNA form, the CDR3 reads TGTGCCAGCTCATCGTCTAGCACAGATACGCAGTATTTT. Amino acid sequence: CASSSSSTDTQYF. The variable domain in full, with the rest retrieved from reference TRBV18 and TRBJ2-3, is NAGVMQNPRHLVRRRGQEARLRCSPMKGHSHVYWYRQLPEEGLKFMVYLQKENIIDESGMPKERFSAEFPKEGPSILRIQQVVRGDSAAYFCASSSSSTDTQYFGPGTRLTVL.